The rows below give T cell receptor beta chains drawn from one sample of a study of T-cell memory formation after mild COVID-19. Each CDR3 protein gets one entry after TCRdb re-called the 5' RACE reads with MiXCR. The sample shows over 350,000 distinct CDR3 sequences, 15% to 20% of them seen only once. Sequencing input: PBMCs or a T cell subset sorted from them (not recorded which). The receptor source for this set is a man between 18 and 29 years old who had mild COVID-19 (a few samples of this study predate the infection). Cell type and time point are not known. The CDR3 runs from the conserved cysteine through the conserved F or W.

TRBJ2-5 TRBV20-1 CSATLPRGPGETQYF
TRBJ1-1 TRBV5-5 CASSLAWRGTEAFF
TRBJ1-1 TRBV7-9 CASSLSEAFF
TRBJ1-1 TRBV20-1 CSARPRDSIFMNTEAFF
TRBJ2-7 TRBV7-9 CASRLWTTYEQYF
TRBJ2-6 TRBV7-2 CASSFSVPLTGSGANVLTF
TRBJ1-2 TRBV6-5 CASRLRDTSYGYTF
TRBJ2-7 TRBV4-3 CASSSSLSSYEQYF
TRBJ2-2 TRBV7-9 CASSAGQGAPTGELFF
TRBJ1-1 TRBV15 CATSREAGPEAFF
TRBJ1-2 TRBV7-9 CASSLGGTGDSYGYTF
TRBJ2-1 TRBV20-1 CSARTSGGLNEQFF
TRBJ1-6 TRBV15 CATSRDRVSPLHF
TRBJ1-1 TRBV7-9 CASSLPESNTEAFF
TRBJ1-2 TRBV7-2 CASSLSVWGVRGNYGYTF
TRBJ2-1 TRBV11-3 CASSLGDSGPYNEQFF
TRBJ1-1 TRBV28 CASYTQGFYTEAFF
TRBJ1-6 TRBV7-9 CASSSDNSPLHF
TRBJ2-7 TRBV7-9 CASSLEGQETYEQYF
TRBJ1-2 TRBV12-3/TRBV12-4 CASSPPTVSGYTF
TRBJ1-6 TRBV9 CASSVSGASPLHF
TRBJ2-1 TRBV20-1 CSASGTSDNEQFF
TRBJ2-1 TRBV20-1 CSARLWTERWNEQFF
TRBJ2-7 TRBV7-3 CASSSRQGEQYF
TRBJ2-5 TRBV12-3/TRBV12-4 CASAGGTREETQYF
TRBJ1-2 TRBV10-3 CAISQRTNYGYTF
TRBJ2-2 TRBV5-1 CASTRRGGLTGELFF
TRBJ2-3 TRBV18 CASSRVRGPDTQYF
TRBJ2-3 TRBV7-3 CASSPGPDPDTQYF
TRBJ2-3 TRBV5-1 CASSFDPSGATPDTQYF
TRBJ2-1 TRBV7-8 CASSPTSVEQFF
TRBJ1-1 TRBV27 CASSPSDRGLTEAFF
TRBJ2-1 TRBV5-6 CASSLRVGSSYNEQFF
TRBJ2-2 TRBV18 CASSAQTGSENTGELFF
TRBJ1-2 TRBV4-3 CASSLRDTVYGYTF
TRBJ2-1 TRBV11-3 CASSLFFGNEQFF
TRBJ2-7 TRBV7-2 CASSLLGFSYEQYF
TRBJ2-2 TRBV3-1 CASTLTGDGELFF
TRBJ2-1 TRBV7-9 CASSLTSREQFF
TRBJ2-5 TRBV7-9 CASSTRTGYQETQYF
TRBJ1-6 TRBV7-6 CASSSTDREGSPLHF
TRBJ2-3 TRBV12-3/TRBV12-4 CASSFPPSRAFYF
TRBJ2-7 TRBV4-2 CASSQDMGPLEQYF
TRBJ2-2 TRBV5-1 CASSLHPTAGELFF
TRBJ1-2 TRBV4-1 CASSQFGTGGYGYTF
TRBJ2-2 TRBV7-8 CASSLSGFSTGELFF
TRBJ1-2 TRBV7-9 CASSLRLNYGYTF
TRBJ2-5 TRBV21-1 CASSKVYRRVRDQETQYF